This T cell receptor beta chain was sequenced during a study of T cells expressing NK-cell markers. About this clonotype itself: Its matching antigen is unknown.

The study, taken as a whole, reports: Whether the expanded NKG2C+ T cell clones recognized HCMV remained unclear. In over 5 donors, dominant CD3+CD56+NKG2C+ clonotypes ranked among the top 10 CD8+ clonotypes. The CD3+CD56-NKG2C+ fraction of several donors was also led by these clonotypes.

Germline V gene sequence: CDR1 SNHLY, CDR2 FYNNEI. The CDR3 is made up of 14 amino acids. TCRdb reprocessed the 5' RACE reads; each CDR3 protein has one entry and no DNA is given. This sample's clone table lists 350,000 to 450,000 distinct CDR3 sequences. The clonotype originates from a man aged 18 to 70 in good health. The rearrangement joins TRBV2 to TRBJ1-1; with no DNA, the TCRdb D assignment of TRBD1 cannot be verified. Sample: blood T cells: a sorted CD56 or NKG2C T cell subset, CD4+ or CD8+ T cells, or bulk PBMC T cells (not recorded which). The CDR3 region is CARDRGRMNTEAFF. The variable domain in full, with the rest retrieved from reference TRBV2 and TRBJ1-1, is EPEVTQTPSHQVTQMGQEVILRCVPISNHLYFYWYRQILGQKVEFLVSFYNNEISEKSEIFDDQFSVERPDGSNFTLKIRSTKLEDSAMYFCARDRGRMNTEAFFGQGTRLTVV.